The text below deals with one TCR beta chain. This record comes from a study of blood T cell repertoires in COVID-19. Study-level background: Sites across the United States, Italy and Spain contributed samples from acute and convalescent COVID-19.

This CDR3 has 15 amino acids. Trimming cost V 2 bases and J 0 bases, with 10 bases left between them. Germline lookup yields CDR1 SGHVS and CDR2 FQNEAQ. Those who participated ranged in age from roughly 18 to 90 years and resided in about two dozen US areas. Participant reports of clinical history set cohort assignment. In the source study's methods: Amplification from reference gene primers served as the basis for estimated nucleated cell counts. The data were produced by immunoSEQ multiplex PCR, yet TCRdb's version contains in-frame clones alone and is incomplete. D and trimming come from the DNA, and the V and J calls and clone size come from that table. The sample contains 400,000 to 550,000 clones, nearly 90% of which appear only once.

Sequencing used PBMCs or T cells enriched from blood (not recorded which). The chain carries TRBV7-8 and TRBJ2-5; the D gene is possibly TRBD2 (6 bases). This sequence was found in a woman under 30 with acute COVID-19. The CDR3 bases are TGTGCCAGCAGCTTAAGAAGCGGGTACCAAGAGACCCAGTACTTC. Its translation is CASSLRSGYQETQYF.